This T cell receptor beta chain was captured in a study of T cell changes during pregnancy in multiple sclerosis. Only in-frame clones appear in the TCRdb table, and some are missing; sequencing was by immunoSEQ multiplex PCR. The sample holds 40,000 to 45,000 clones, 85% to 95% seen once. This CDR3 has 16 residues. V lost 2 bases and J lost 6; bases outside the gene matches: 7. Germline V gene sequence: CDR1 SGHTA, CDR2 FQGNSA. Sequenced input: peripheral blood. The receptor comes from a female donor with multiple sclerosis, enrolled in a pregnancy study. The chain recombines TRBV7-2 with TRBJ2-1, with 10 bases identical to TRBD2. The CDR3 loop is CASSLTLVAGGNEQFF. The CDR3 DNA reads as TGTGCCAGCAGCTTAACGCTGGTAGCGGGAGGCAATGAGCAGTTCTTC.